The 30 T cell receptor beta chains below all came from one sample that was sequenced in a study of blood T cell repertoires in COVID-19. Some clones are missing from TCRdb's copy, which holds only in-frame ones; the method was immunoSEQ multiplex PCR. The sample lists under 50,000 clones, more than 75% seen once, with 15% to 20% in the top ten. Sequencing was carried out using peripheral blood. These receptors were obtained from a man between 65 and 85 years old with active COVID-19.

This sequence joins TRBV28 and TRBJ2-3, with TRBD2 as a possible D gene (6 bases). CDR1 and CDR2 from the germline V gene are MDHEN and SYDVKM. The CDR3 sequence is 14 residues long. With 10 bases removed from V and 3 bases from J, the gap between germline ends came to 17 bases. In DNA, the CDR3 is TGTGCCATAAGGGACCGGGAGTTGACAGATACGCAGTATTTT. This translates into CAIRDRELTDTQYF.

This clone came up once. This CDR3 is CASSQDYRGAQYF. CDR3 coding DNA: TGCGCCAGCAGCCAAGATTACAGGGGCGCGCAGTACTTC. The chain carries TRBV4-3 and TRBJ2-7; 7 bases align to TRBD1. The CDR3 length is 13 residues. Trimming cost V 0 bases and J 9 bases; bases outside gene matches: 5. CDR1 is LGHNA, CDR2 YSLEER, per germline.

This chain uses TRBV23-1 with TRBJ2-3; D is possibly TRBD2 (5 bases). TRBV23-1 is an ORF for which the function is uncertain. The V end was cut by 2 bases, the J end by 7 bases, with 10 bases between. This CDR3 has 13 residues. The DNA for the CDR3 is TGCGCCAGCAGTCAACACACGGGAAATACGCAGTATTTT. It encodes CASSQHTGNTQYF.

The chain links TRBV6-6 to TRBJ2-7, with TRBD1 matching over 8 bases. After removal of 6 bases from V and 8 bases from J, the junction contained 6 bases not matched to a gene. Germline V CDR1 and CDR2: MNHNY, SVGAGI (reference sequence). The CDR3 covers 12 residues. The CDR3 DNA follows: TGTGCCAGCAGGACGGGACAGGACAAGCAGTACTTC. Protein product: CASRTGQDKQYF.

The chain recombines TRBV5-1 with TRBJ2-1; D uncertain. In germline, CDR1 is SGHRS, CDR2 YFSETQ. This CDR3 is built from 15 residues. V was clipped by 0 bases and J by 0 bases, with 7 bases between them. CDR3 sequence: CASSLGARSYNEQFF. The CDR3 DNA follows: TGCGCCAGCAGCTTGGGGGCACGCTCCTACAATGAGCAGTTCTTC.

The chain has TRBV3-1 (or the pseudogene TRBV3-2) and TRBJ1-5; D gene unclear. V was cut by 2 bases and J by 0 bases, with 5 bases left in between. Germline V lookup: CDR1 LGHDT, CDR2 YNNKEL (reference sequence). The CDR3 runs 14 residues. The CDR3 spells CASSQRGSNQPQHF. CDR3 DNA: TGTGCCAGCAGCCAACGGGGTAGCAATCAGCCCCAGCATTTT.

The J gene is TRBJ2-7, the V gene TRBV6-5; TRBD2 matches at 8 bases. V shed 10 bases, J shed 6 bases, and the junction held 11 bases outside the gene matches. Germline-derived CDR1 and CDR2 are MNHEY and SVGAGI. This CDR3 region has 13 residues. Written as DNA, the CDR3 is TGTGCCACCGGGGGGGGAGGGGAGCGCGAGCAGTACTTC. Translation: CATGGGGEREQYF.

This sequence joins TRBV28 and TRBJ2-1; D perhaps matches TRBD2 (5 bases). There are 12 residues in the CDR3. The V and J ends lost 2 bases and 9 bases respectively, with 8 bases between them. In germline, CDR1 is MDHEN, CDR2 SYDVKM. CDR3 loop: CASSLRGFEQFF. The CDR3 nucleotides are TGTGCCAGCAGTTTACGAGGGTTTGAGCAGTTCTTC.

The chain employs TRBV18 and TRBJ1-2; TRBD1 is a possible D gene (6 bases). CDR1 is KGHSH and CDR2 is LQKENI in the germline V gene. Trimming cost V 0 bases and J 4 bases, with 12 bases left between them. The CDR3 is made up of 15 amino acids. CDR3 sequence: CASSPPDSSFYGYTF. CDR3 nucleotide sequence: TGTGCCAGCTCACCACCGGACAGTTCCTTCTATGGCTACACCTTC.

This clone has a single count. The chain is built from TRBV7-6 and TRBJ2-2; D perhaps matches TRBD1 (5 bases). The germline V and J ends were trimmed by 5 bases and 4 bases, with 8 bases remaining between them. CDR3 length equals 13 residues. Per germline, CDR1 SGHVS and CDR2 FNYEAQ. The CDR3 nucleotides are TGTGCCAGCAGCCTAGGGGCCACCGGGGAGCTGTTTTTT. It codes for CASSLGATGELFF.

V is TRBV7-9 and J is TRBJ2-3; the D is unclear. V lost 2 bases and J 3 bases, leaving 9 bases between the germline ends. Germline CDR1 reads SEHNR; CDR2 reads FQNEAQ (reference sequence). This CDR3 has 14 amino acids. In DNA, the CDR3 is TGTGCCAGCAGCTTAACATCGCCTACAGATACGCAGTATTTT. It yields the protein CASSLTSPTDTQYF.

The chain uses TRBV7-2 and TRBJ2-2; 10 bases match TRBD1. Germline-derived CDR1 and CDR2 are SGHTA and FQGNSA. This CDR3 contains 16 residues. V lost 8 bases to trimming and J lost 4 bases; unmatched junction nucleotides: 10. In DNA, the CDR3 is TGTGCCAGCCAAAATCCGGGACAGGGGCCCACCGGGGAGCTGTTTTTT. Its translation is CASQNPGQGPTGELFF.

The genes are TRBV28 and TRBJ2-1, with D possibly matching TRBD1 (5 bases). Trimming shortened V by 8 bases and J by 8 bases, and 10 bases separated the two germline ends. CDR1 is MDHEN and CDR2 is SYDVKM in the germline V gene. This CDR3 is 11 amino acids long. CDR3 DNA sequence: TGTGCCAGCGCAGGGTCTTATGAGCAGTTCTTC. Residues: CASAGSYEQFF.

The CDR3: CASSMDRGETEAFF. The CDR3 nucleotides are TGTGCCAGCAGCATGGACAGGGGGGAGACTGAAGCTTTCTTT. This sequence joins TRBV7-9 and TRBJ1-1; 10 nucleotides line up with TRBD1. The CDR3 runs 14 residues. V was pared by 5 bases and J by 5 bases, with 5 bases of the junction left unmatched. Per the germline V gene, CDR1 is SEHNR and CDR2 is FQNEAQ (reference sequence).

V gene TRBV27 combines with J gene TRBJ2-1; 10 nucleotides agree with TRBD2. The CDR3 covers 20 residues. J was trimmed by 0 bases and V by 2 bases; bases with no gene match: 13. In germline, CDR1 is MNHEY, CDR2 SMNVEV (reference sequence). The CDR3 DNA follows: TGTGCCAGCAGTTTAGGGTATCGGACTAGCGGCCTGAGCTCCTACAATGAGCAGTTCTTC. This gives the protein CASSLGYRTSGLSSYNEQFF.

The chain carries TRBV3-1 (or the pseudogene TRBV3-2) and TRBJ1-4, with a tentative D call TRBD1 (5 bases). CDR3 length: 16 amino acids. Trimming took 4 bases from V and 5 from J, leaving 17 bases between them. Per the germline V gene, CDR1 is LGHDT and CDR2 is YNNKEL (reference sequence). CDR3 coding DNA: TGTGCCAGCAGCCGTACAGGCCTTTGGCGAAATGAAAAACTGTTTTTT. Translating it yields CASSRTGLWRNEKLFF.

The chain couples TRBV24-1 to TRBJ2-3; D perhaps matches TRBD1 (5 bases). The CDR3 sequence is 16 residues long. V was pared by 3 bases and J by 0 bases, with 12 bases between. In germline, CDR1 is KGHDR, CDR2 SFDVKD. The DNA of the CDR3 is TGTGCCACCAGTGATCCGGCAGGGAACAGCACAGATACGCAGTATTTT. Protein: CATSDPAGNSTDTQYF.

The gene calls are TRBV30 and TRBJ2-7; tentative D call: TRBD1 (6 bases). Trimming shortened V by 0 bases and J by 6 bases, and 12 bases separated the two germline ends. This CDR3 is built from 13 residues. Germline loops: CDR1 GTSNPN, CDR2 SVGIG (reference sequence). CDR3 amino acids: CAWSVEGVSEQYF. As DNA, the CDR3 is TGTGCCTGGAGTGTAGAGGGGGTAAGCGAGCAGTACTTC.

This chain links TRBV7-9 with TRBJ1-3, with D maybe TRBD1 (6 bases). The ends were cut back, 1 base at V and 0 bases at J, with 13 bases in the middle. CDR3 size: 17 residues. The germline gives CDR1 SEHNR, CDR2 FQNEAQ (reference sequence). In nucleotides, the CDR3 is TGTGCCAGCAGCTTAGAAGCAGGGGCAGGCTCTGGAAACACCATATATTTT. Its translation: CASSLEAGAGSGNTIYF.

The rearrangement links TRBV6-1 to TRBJ1-5; D is possibly TRBD1 (5 bases). The germline CDR1 and CDR2 sequences are MNHNS and SASEGT. The CDR3 spans 15 residues. Trimming shortened V by 0 bases and J by 10 bases, and 16 bases separated the two germline ends. Here the CDR3 reads CASSEAGGVVYPQHF. The CDR3, as DNA: TGTGCCAGCAGTGAAGCAGGAGGGGTGGTTTATCCCCAGCATTTT.

The gene calls are TRBV4-1 and TRBJ1-1; 7 nucleotides match TRBD1. Germline-derived CDR1 and CDR2 are MGHRA and YSYEKL. The junction had 9 bases not matched to a gene; V was cut back by 0 bases and J by 11 bases. The CDR3 is made up of 14 amino acids. CDR3 sequence reads: CASSQDGGDRVAFF. DNA of the CDR3: TGCGCCAGCAGCCAAGATGGAGGAGACAGGGTTGCTTTCTTT.

V and J are TRBV19 and TRBJ2-2; 8 positions match TRBD2. V gave up 5 bases and J gave up 4 bases; unmatched junction bases: 6. CDR3 size: 15 residues. From germline, CDR1 is LNHDA and CDR2 SQIVND (reference sequence). The CDR3, as DNA: TGTGCCAGTAGTGTAGGGCTAGCGGGCACCGGGGAGCTGTTTTTT. It translates to CASSVGLAGTGELFF.

DNA of the CDR3: TGTGCCAGCAGCGTCGGGGGACTAGCGAGAGGGACCGGGGAGCTGTTTTTT. Amino acid sequence: CASSVGGLARGTGELFF. The chain couples TRBV9 to TRBJ2-2; the match to TRBD2 covers 10 bases. V was pared by 2 bases and J by 5 bases, with 9 bases of the junction left unmatched. The CDR3 is made up of 17 amino acids. Looked up from germline, CDR1 is SGDLS and CDR2 is YYNGEE.

CDR3 sequence reads: CASSLVVHGTDTQYF. For the CDR3, the DNA is TGCGCCAGCAGCTTGGTAGTTCACGGCACAGATACGCAGTATTTT. The rearrangement links TRBV5-1 to TRBJ2-3; no clear D gene. CDR1 SGHRS and CDR2 YFSETQ come from the germline V gene. The CDR3 runs 15 residues. Trimming stripped 0 bases from V and 1 base from J, with 9 bases between.

The rearrangement uses TRBV19 and TRBJ1-5; D not resolved. This CDR3 region has 13 residues. CDR1 and CDR2 (germline): LNHDA, SQIVND (reference sequence). V lost 4 bases and J lost 3, with 7 bases in between. This CDR3 is CASSTGHNQPQHF. The CDR3, as DNA: TGTGCCAGTAGTACGGGTCACAATCAGCCCCAGCATTTT.

V is TRBV5-1 and J is TRBJ2-3; 10 bases match TRBD2. The CDR3 totals 15 residues. V shed 2 bases and J 3 bases; nucleotides not matched to a gene: 3. Germline V gives CDR1 SGHRS, CDR2 YFSETQ. The CDR3 region is CASSFTSGVTDTQYF. The CDR3 DNA follows: TGCGCCAGCAGCTTCACTAGCGGGGTGACAGATACGCAGTATTTT.

The chain recombines TRBV9 with TRBJ2-5; TRBD2 agrees at 12 bases. CDR1 is SGDLS and CDR2 is YYNGEE in the germline V gene. The V and J ends lost 3 bases and 4 bases, in that order; junction bases with no gene match: 4. The length of the CDR3 is 15 residues. CDR3 amino acids: CASSASGGATETQYF. Written as DNA, the CDR3 is TGTGCCAGCAGCGCTAGCGGGGGGGCTACAGAGACCCAGTACTTC.

This chain joins TRBV7-9 and TRBJ1-2; 7 positions agree with TRBD1. This CDR3 spans 14 amino acids. Germline V lookup: CDR1 SEHNR, CDR2 FQNEAQ (reference sequence). Trimming cost V 0 bases and J 6 bases; bases outside gene matches: 4. The CDR3 region is CASSLASRGDGYTF. The CDR3 DNA sequence: TGTGCCAGCAGCTTAGCGTCCAGGGGGGATGGCTACACCTTC.

This chain links TRBV28 with TRBJ2-1, with a weak D call TRBD2 (6 bases). CDR3 length equals 15 residues. Trimming left V 5 bases short and J 13 bases short, with 24 bases between. The V gene's germline CDR1 is MDHEN and CDR2 SYDVKM. The CDR3, as DNA: TGTGCCAGCAGTGATCCCATCGCGGTAGCGGAATTACAGTTCTTC. This translates into CASSDPIAVAELQFF.

This clone was detected once. The V and J genes are TRBV18 and TRBJ1-1; the match to TRBD1 covers 9 bases. The CDR3 consists of 14 residues. The germline CDR1 and CDR2 sequences are KGHSH and LQKENI. The ends lost 6 bases at V and 5 bases at J; junction bases unmatched: 7. The chain's CDR3 is CASSTGQGNTEAFF. For the CDR3, the DNA is TGTGCCAGCTCTACGGGACAGGGAAATACTGAAGCTTTCTTT.